This T cell receptor beta chain stems from a study of sequential checkpoint blockade in melanoma. The overall study: Randomization was 1:1 between first-line nivolumab→ipilimumab and ipilimumab→nivolumab.

Germline-derived CDR1 and CDR2 are SGHKS and YYEKEE (reference sequence). V trimming: 3 bases; J trimming: 3 bases; junction bases outside the gene matches: 6. The CDR3 runs to 14 residues. Libraries were prepared by immunoSEQ multiplex PCR; TCRdb keeps only in-frame clonotypes and omits some of them. The sample includes 20,000 to 25,000 clones, around 82% of them seen just once. The treatment was: randomized to nivolumab then ipilimumab (arm A) or the reverse (arm B). None of the patients previously received DNA-damaging chemotherapy. PBMC sorting kept live CD3+CD8+ cells without CD19 or CD56. The specimen was CD8+ T cells sorted from blood (inferred from file names), collected from a patient given nivolumab and ipilimumab in sequence. The chain uses TRBV5-5 and TRBJ2-7; 7 nucleotides align to TRBD1. The receptor's source is a human donor with melanoma. CDR3 region: CASSSSGTDYEQYF. The CDR3 DNA reads TGTGCCAGCAGCTCTTCCGGGACAGACTACGAGCAGTACTTC.